This record covers a single TCR beta chain. Antigen: not known. A read error may produce the germline difference seen at one junction end. The source of the sample is a study of blood T cells in healthy people across ages. Study-wide results and caveats: PBMCs were not sorted, which prevented a conclusive comparison of naive versus antigen-experienced cells. The authors considered diversity estimates from one million T cells to be underestimates.

A second PCR of about 7 to 12 cycles used a sample-barcoded 5' primer and a J-beta primer mix. TCRdb processed the 5' RACE reads anew with MiXCR; each CDR3 protein has one entry. Altogether 1.5 million to 2 million distinct CDR3 sequences are present, 49% being singletons, with the ten largest covering approximately 2.1%. Per germline, CDR1 SGHRS and CDR2 YFSETQ. The CDR3 contains 11 residues. Isolation yielded PBMCs, at least 6 million per sample, in every case. The chain combines TRBV5-1 with TRBJ2-1, with D maybe TRBD1 (6 bases). The sequence was collected from a woman aged 40-49 years in good health. Sequencing was done on a sample of blood. CDR3: CASRFGQEQFF. The CDR3 DNA sequence: TGCGCCAGCCGCTTCGGACAGGAGCAGTTCTTC.